This T cell receptor beta chain was identified in a study of blood T cell repertoires in COVID-19. Study-level background: From the United States, Italy and Spain came samples of acute and convalescent COVID-19.

CDR1 SGHRS and CDR2 YFSETQ come from the germline V gene. There are 17 residues in the CDR3. With 4 bases removed from V and 0 bases from J, the gap between germline ends came to 14 bases. Sequencing used immunoSEQ multiplex PCR; TCRdb keeps in-frame clones, though not all of them. This sample has around 130,000 clones, with about 77% found just once. The origin of this receptor is a man older than 75 with acute or convalescent COVID-19. The sequenced sample consisted of peripheral blood. The chain is built from TRBV5-1 and TRBJ2-6; D may be TRBD1 (5 bases). The CDR3 DNA reads TGCGCCAGCAGCCCGATGACAGCCGACTCTGGGGCCAACGTCCTGACTTTC. This translates into CASSPMTADSGANVLTF.